These T cell receptor beta chains were read from a single sample in a study of blood T cell repertoires in COVID-19. Only in-frame clones appear in the TCRdb table, and some are missing; sequencing was by immunoSEQ multiplex PCR. The sample includes 200,000 to 250,000 clones, more than 75% of them seen just once. Material: peripheral blood. The origin of the receptors is a man aged 35-49 years with acute or convalescent COVID-19. The CDR3 runs from the conserved cysteine through the conserved F or W. Clone sizes are given selectively: once, few, many, or a class where the clone is expanded.

v_gene	len	j_gene	abundance	CDR3aa
TRBV28	15	TRBJ1-1	NA	CASSHRDEGGPEAFF
TRBV5-6	14	TRBJ1-4	few	CASSLQGPNEKLFF
TRBV4-3	16	TRBJ2-5	NA	CASSQGSGGDQETQYF
TRBV6-8	14	TRBJ2-7	once	CASRGAGHSYEQYF
TRBV29-1	13	TRBJ1-1	NA	CSVVEGTSTEAFF
TRBV6-5	16	TRBJ2-5	NA	CASSYGTGVDEETQYF
TRBV19	14	TRBJ2-1	NA	CASSPTGGNNEQFF
TRBV5-1	16	TRBJ1-3	NA	CASSPGTGDRGNTIYF
TRBV28	13	TRBJ1-1	NA	CASSLPGGTEAFF
TRBV9	16	TRBJ1-2	NA	CASSAQVPSFLYGYTF
TRBV4-2	14	TRBJ1-4	NA	CASSQGGLNEKLFF
TRBV5-5	14	TRBJ1-5	NA	CASSLGRSNQPQHF
TRBV11-2	18	TRBJ2-4	few	CASSPAFRTRRTKNIQYF
TRBV9	16	TRBJ2-2	NA	CASSPRTGSNTGELFF
TRBV19	13	TRBJ2-3	NA	CASGDRLRDTQYF
TRBV6-6	16	TRBJ2-1	NA	CASIKSAGVTYNEQFF
TRBV11-3	14	TRBJ2-1	NA	CASSPGQGFGEQFF
TRBV7-3	15	TRBJ2-1	NA	CASSLGGALNNEQFF
TRBV5-1	14	TRBJ2-1	NA	CASYTGTGGNEQFF
TRBV7-8	14	TRBJ2-7	NA	CASSSRGPVYEQYF
TRBV5-1	14	TRBJ1-1	NA	CASRPQGLETEAFF
TRBV19	13	TRBJ1-2	NA	CASSKESVYGYTF
TRBV3-1/TRBV3-2	15	TRBJ1-1	NA	CASSQPVGGYTEAFF
TRBV7-6	16	TRBJ2-3	NA	CASSPHRDRETDTQYF
TRBV7-2	13	TRBJ2-7	NA	CASAMEVSYEQYF
TRBV11-2	13	TRBJ2-7	NA	CASSRDRDYEQYF
TRBV5-1	15	TRBJ2-1	NA	CASSSPRQTWSRQFF
TRBV12-3/TRBV12-4	13	TRBJ1-1	NA	CASSLGGDTEAFF
TRBV5-4	14	TRBJ1-2	NA	CASSLRQGSYGYTF
TRBV7-9	19	TRBJ1-2	NA	CASSFLSPRRASLNYGYTF
TRBV6-5	14	TRBJ1-1	NA	CASTPRDMNTEAFF
TRBV5-6	12	TRBJ1-3	NA	CASTRGGNTIYF
TRBV28	13	TRBJ1-5	NA	CASSTLGGQPQHF
TRBV25-1	14	TRBJ2-3	NA	CASSEYRGADTQYF
TRBV19	15	TRBJ1-1	NA	CASSIMNRGDTEAFF
TRBV28	14	TRBJ1-4	NA	CASNGGLGNEKLFF